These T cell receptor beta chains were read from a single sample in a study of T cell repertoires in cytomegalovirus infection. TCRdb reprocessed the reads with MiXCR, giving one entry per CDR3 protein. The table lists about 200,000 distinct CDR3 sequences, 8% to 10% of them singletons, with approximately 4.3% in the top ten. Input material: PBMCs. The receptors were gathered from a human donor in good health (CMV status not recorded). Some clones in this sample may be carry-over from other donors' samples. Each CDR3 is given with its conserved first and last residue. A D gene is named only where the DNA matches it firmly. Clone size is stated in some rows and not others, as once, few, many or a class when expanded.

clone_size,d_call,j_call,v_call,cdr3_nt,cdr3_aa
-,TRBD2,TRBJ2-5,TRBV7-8,TGTGCCAGCTACTCCTTAGCGGGAGCCGGTGGGGGAGAGACCCAGTACTTC,CASYSLAGAGGGETQYF
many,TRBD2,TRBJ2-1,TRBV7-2,TGTGCCAGCAGCCCCCTAGCGGGAGCCTACAATGAGCAGTTCTTC,CASSPLAGAYNEQFF
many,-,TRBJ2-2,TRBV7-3,TGTGCCAGCAGCTCCGACGGGGAGAGCGGGGAGCTGTTTTTT,CASSSDGESGELFF
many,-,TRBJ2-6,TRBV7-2,TGTGCCAGCAGCGCCCCCTCTGGGGCCAACGTCCTGACTTTC,CASSAPSGANVLTF
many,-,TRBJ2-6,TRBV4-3,TGCGCCAGCAGCCAGGAAGTCTCTGGGGCCAACGTCCTGACTTTC,CASSQEVSGANVLTF
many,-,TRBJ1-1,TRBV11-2,TGTGCCAGCAGCGAATCAGGGGCGGGAGCTTTCTTT,CASSESGAGAFF
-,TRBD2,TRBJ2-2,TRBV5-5,TGTGCCAGCAGCTCCGGGGGGGGCACCGGGGAGCTGTTTTTT,CASSSGGGTGELFF
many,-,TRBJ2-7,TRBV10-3,TGTGCCATCAGGGCATTAGGGGGAAGCTCCTACGAGCAGTACTTC,CAIRALGGSSYEQYF
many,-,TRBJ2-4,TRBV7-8,TGTGCCAGCAGCTTAGTAGTCCCCCCAAGAAACATTCAGTACTTC,CASSLVVPPRNIQYF
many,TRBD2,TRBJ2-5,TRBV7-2,TGTGCCAGCAGCTTAGACGCCCGGACGGCCGGGGGGGAGACCCAGTACTTC,CASSLDARTAGGETQYF
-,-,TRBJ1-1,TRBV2,TGTGCCAGCAGCGACAATACCTGGAACACTGAAGCTTTCTTT,CASSDNTWNTEAFF
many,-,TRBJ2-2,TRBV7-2,TGTGCCAGCAGCTCGGTGTCTCGCGGGATTTGGACCGGGGAGCTGTTTTTT,CASSSVSRGIWTGELFF
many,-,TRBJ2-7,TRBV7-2,TGTGCCAGCAGCTCAGATCCTGTCACTAAGAACGAGCAGTACTTC,CASSSDPVTKNEQYF
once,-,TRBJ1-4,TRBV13,TGTGCCAGCAGCTTAGGTCGGGCAGGACGGATCGAAAAACTGTTTTTT,CASSLGRAGRIEKLFF
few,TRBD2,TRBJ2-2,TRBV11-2,TGTGCCAGCAGCCGGACTAGCGGGGGGCCCAACACCGGGGAGCTGTTTTTT,CASSRTSGGPNTGELFF
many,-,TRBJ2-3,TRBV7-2,TGTGCCAGCAGCTTATCTGACAGTAGCACAGATACGCAGTATTTT,CASSLSDSSTDTQYF
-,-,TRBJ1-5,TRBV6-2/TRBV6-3,TGTGCCAGCAGTTACTCTGAAGGGCTGGACAATCAGCCCCAGCATTTT,CASSYSEGLDNQPQHF
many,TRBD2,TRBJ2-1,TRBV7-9,TGTGCCAGCAGCTTACCCCTAGTAGCGGGAGTTAGAAATGAGCAGTTCTTC,CASSLPLVAGVRNEQFF
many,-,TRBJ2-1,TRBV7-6,TGTGCCAGCAGCTCGGGGGGCCTCTACAATGAGCAGTTCTTC,CASSSGGLYNEQFF
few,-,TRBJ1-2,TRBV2,TGTGCCAGCAGTGACACAGTCTATGGCTACACCTTC,CASSDTVYGYTF